The T cell receptor (beta chain) described here comes from a study of CD8 T cells in ankylosing spondylitis. General observations from the study: Significant enrichment of disease-linked clones was reportedly seen in matched ankylosing spondylitis synovial fluid. A subset of motif variants has previously been described in the synovial fluid and blood of reactive arthritis. Ankylosing spondylitis blood seemed to carry a telltale TCR beta motif made of eight or nine highly homologous variants.

This CDR3 has 18 amino acids. J was trimmed by 2 bases and V by 3 bases; bases with no gene match: 7. A quantitative 5'-RACE method, one with molecular barcodes, was used to make TCR beta libraries. TCRdb re-analysed the 5' RACE reads in MiXCR, keeping a single row per CDR3 protein. The sample gives about 250,000 distinct CDR3 sequences, roughly 32% of which show up once; 4% to 5.5% is in the top ten. A word on this clonotype: The antigen remains unidentified.

The specimen sequenced was blood, either unsorted or a sorted T cell fraction (not recorded which). The sequence was obtained from a male donor with ankylosing spondylitis or in good health (not recorded which). J is TRBJ2-3 and V is TRBV12-3 or TRBV12-4, with 14 bases aligning to TRBD2. The CDR3 DNA reads TGTGCCAGCAGTTTTGGGACTAGCGGGGGAGACCACACAGATACGCAGTATTTT. Translating it yields CASSFGTSGGDHTDTQYF.